This paragraph covers one T cell receptor beta chain sequence. Its matching antigen is unknown. Libraries were prepared by immunoSEQ multiplex PCR; TCRdb keeps only in-frame clonotypes and omits some of them. Here the sample spans approximately 140,000 clones, less than 95% being singletons. The data are from a study of T cell responses to AZD1222 COVID-19 vaccine. For the study at large: Second doses were pooled across both intervals (about 4 or about 12 weeks).

CDR3 length: 13 amino acids. Germline CDR1 and CDR2: KGHSH and LQKENI. V lost 4 bases, J lost 2 bases, and 1 base stayed unmatched. The study, taken as a whole, reports: Of the AZD1222 recipients, only 5 or 6 were seropositive at baseline.

The source of this sequence is an adult in good health. The gene calls are TRBV18 and TRBJ2-5, with 7 bases lining up with TRBD1. The starting material was peripheral blood, obtained on day 0 of AZD1222 vaccination. The CDR3 here is CASSRDRQETQYF. The CDR3 nucleotides are TGTGCCAGCTCACGGGACAGACAAGAGACCCAGTACTTC. Full variable domain (outside the CDR3, taken from reference TRBV18 and TRBJ2-5): NAGVMQNPRHLVRRRGQEARLRCSPMKGHSHVYWYRQLPEEGLKFMVYLQKENIIDESGMPKERFSAEFPKEGPSILRIQQVVRGDSAAYFCASSRDRQETQYFGPGTRLLVL.